The rows below give T cell receptor beta chains drawn from one sample of a study of T-cell reconstitution after alpha-beta-depleted transplantation in children. TCRdb re-derived calls from the PCR reads in MiXCR, one entry per CDR3 protein. The data show under 250,000 distinct CDR3 sequences, with under 30% seen just once and around 4.8% held by the top ten. Specimen: PBMCs, mostly from graft donor cells, collected 360 days after TCRalphabeta/CD19-depleted stem cell transplant. These receptors all come from a female patient aged 2-10 years who had a stem cell transplant for congenital amegakaryocytic thrombocytopenia, so the T cells may come from the graft donor. The CDR3 runs from the conserved cysteine through the conserved F or W. D genes are given only for firm matches. Clone size is not always given. Where it is, it says once, few, many or a class for expanded clones.

v_call: TRBV5-1; j_call: TRBJ2-3; d_call: .; clone_size: .; cdr3_nt: TGCGCCAGCAGCCGACGGGCGCCTGGGGATACGCAGTATTTT; cdr3_aa: CASSRRAPGDTQYF
v_call: TRBV4-3; j_call: TRBJ2-7; d_call: .; clone_size: .; cdr3_nt: TGCGCCAGCAGCCCCGGGGTTAGCGGATCCTACGAGCAGTACTTC; cdr3_aa: CASSPGVSGSYEQYF
v_call: TRBV29-1; j_call: TRBJ1-2; d_call: .; clone_size: .; cdr3_nt: TGCAGCGTTAACCTCAACTATGGCTACACCTTC; cdr3_aa: CSVNLNYGYTF
v_call: TRBV6-2/TRBV6-3; j_call: TRBJ2-3; d_call: .; clone_size: .; cdr3_nt: TGTGCCAGCAGTTCCCCCGGGTCGAAGGATACGCAGTATTTT; cdr3_aa: CASSSPGSKDTQYF
v_call: TRBV6-6; j_call: TRBJ2-3; d_call: .; clone_size: .; cdr3_nt: TGTGCCAGCGGTTACTCTCCCACCCTCACGCAGTATTTT; cdr3_aa: CASGYSPTLTQYF
v_call: TRBV10-2; j_call: TRBJ2-3; d_call: TRBD2; clone_size: few; cdr3_nt: TGCGCCAGCAGTGAAACTAGCGGGGGGATTGCGGGAGATACGCAGTATTTT; cdr3_aa: CASSETSGGIAGDTQYF
v_call: TRBV4-1; j_call: TRBJ1-1; d_call: .; clone_size: .; cdr3_nt: TGCGCCAGCAGCCAAGTGGGGTTGGAGAACACTGAAGCTTTCTTT; cdr3_aa: CASSQVGLENTEAFF
v_call: TRBV6-5; j_call: TRBJ2-1; d_call: TRBD2; clone_size: .; cdr3_nt: TGTGCCAGCAGTTACGGGACTGAGCGGGGTGAGCAGTTCTTC; cdr3_aa: CASSYGTERGEQFF
v_call: TRBV4-1; j_call: TRBJ2-5; d_call: .; clone_size: many; cdr3_nt: TGCGCCAGCAGCCAGTATGGTCCCCAAGAGACCCAGTACTTC; cdr3_aa: CASSQYGPQETQYF
v_call: TRBV12-3/TRBV12-4; j_call: TRBJ2-5; d_call: .; clone_size: .; cdr3_nt: TGTGCCAGCAGTGGGTGGGGGGCCGGTGAGACCCAGTACTTC; cdr3_aa: CASSGWGAGETQYF
v_call: TRBV3-1; j_call: TRBJ2-3; d_call: .; clone_size: .; cdr3_nt: TGTGCCAGCAGCCAAGGGCCCTTTGAACTAACAGATACGCAGTATTTT; cdr3_aa: CASSQGPFELTDTQYF
v_call: TRBV27; j_call: TRBJ2-3; d_call: .; clone_size: many; cdr3_nt: TGTGCCAGCAGACGGGTTGGGACAGATACGCAGTATTTT; cdr3_aa: CASRRVGTDTQYF
v_call: TRBV20-1; j_call: TRBJ2-7; d_call: TRBD1; clone_size: .; cdr3_nt: TGCAGTGCTCGTTGGACAGGGGATTATGAGCAGTACTTC; cdr3_aa: CSARWTGDYEQYF
v_call: TRBV29-1; j_call: TRBJ1-1; d_call: .; clone_size: few; cdr3_nt: TGCAGCGTTGAGTCAGGGTATCGCACTGAAGCTTTCTTT; cdr3_aa: CSVESGYRTEAFF
v_call: TRBV29-1; j_call: TRBJ1-4; d_call: TRBD1; clone_size: .; cdr3_nt: TGCAGCGTCTCCGGGACAGATAATGAAAAACTGTTTTTT; cdr3_aa: CSVSGTDNEKLFF
v_call: TRBV7-8; j_call: TRBJ1-1; d_call: .; clone_size: few; cdr3_nt: TGTGCCAGCAGCTTACCCCGCGTCCTGGGGACTGAAGCTTTCTTT; cdr3_aa: CASSLPRVLGTEAFF
v_call: TRBV7-8; j_call: TRBJ2-3; d_call: TRBD2; clone_size: few; cdr3_nt: TGTGCCAGCAGCTCTAGCGGGGGGTTCACAGATACGCAGTATTTT; cdr3_aa: CASSSSGGFTDTQYF
v_call: TRBV12-3/TRBV12-4; j_call: TRBJ1-1; d_call: .; clone_size: many; cdr3_nt: TGTGCCAGCAGCTTACGGCTGGAAGCTTTCTTT; cdr3_aa: CASSLRLEAFF
v_call: TRBV4-1; j_call: TRBJ1-2; d_call: TRBD1; clone_size: .; cdr3_nt: TGCGCCAGCAGCCATCCGGGACAGGGGTATGGCTACACCTTC; cdr3_aa: CASSHPGQGYGYTF
v_call: TRBV20-1; j_call: TRBJ1-4; d_call: .; clone_size: .; cdr3_nt: TGCAGTGCTAGAGGCCTGGACAGTATGGGCACAAAACTGTTTTTT; cdr3_aa: CSARGLDSMGTKLFF
v_call: TRBV6-2/TRBV6-3; j_call: TRBJ1-1; d_call: .; clone_size: .; cdr3_nt: TGTGCCAGCCGCAACGCCGGACCCCATGGGGTGAACACTGAAGCTTTCTTT; cdr3_aa: CASRNAGPHGVNTEAFF
v_call: TRBV6-2/TRBV6-3; j_call: TRBJ1-1; d_call: .; clone_size: .; cdr3_nt: TGTGCCAGCAGTTACTTCCAAGGGGCAACTGAAGCTTTCTTT; cdr3_aa: CASSYFQGATEAFF
v_call: TRBV29-1; j_call: TRBJ2-3; d_call: .; clone_size: .; cdr3_nt: TGCAGCGTCCAAGGGGCCGGCGCAGATACGCAGTATTTT; cdr3_aa: CSVQGAGADTQYF
v_call: TRBV12-3/TRBV12-4; j_call: TRBJ1-2; d_call: TRBD1; clone_size: few; cdr3_nt: TGTGCCAGCACCTTGGGGACAGGGGTTGGCTACACCTTC; cdr3_aa: CASTLGTGVGYTF
v_call: TRBV6-1; j_call: TRBJ1-2; d_call: .; clone_size: few; cdr3_nt: TGTGCCACTAACTTACAGCTTGGCTATGGCTACACCTTC; cdr3_aa: CATNLQLGYGYTF
v_call: TRBV7-9; j_call: TRBJ1-4; d_call: .; clone_size: .; cdr3_nt: TGTGCCAGCACCAGTTTGGGCGCTAATGAAAAACTGTTTTTT; cdr3_aa: CASTSLGANEKLFF
v_call: TRBV20-1; j_call: TRBJ2-7; d_call: TRBD2; clone_size: .; cdr3_nt: TGCAGGGGGAGCCCTTGGGCAGGGTCAGCTAGCGGGGGTTCCTACGAGCAGTACTTC; cdr3_aa: CRGSPWAGSASGGSYEQYF
v_call: TRBV7-8; j_call: TRBJ2-1; d_call: .; clone_size: .; cdr3_nt: TGTGCCAGCAGCTTACCCCTTTACAATGAGCAGTTCTTC; cdr3_aa: CASSLPLYNEQFF
v_call: TRBV3-1; j_call: TRBJ2-1; d_call: TRBD2; clone_size: few; cdr3_nt: TGTGCCAGCAGCCAGCGGGACTACAGCTCCTACAATGAGCAGTTCTTC; cdr3_aa: CASSQRDYSSYNEQFF
v_call: TRBV6-1; j_call: TRBJ1-1; d_call: .; clone_size: .; cdr3_nt: TGTGCCAGCAGCCTCAGCCGACAGGAAGGCAGGGGCACTCAAGCTTTCTTT; cdr3_aa: CASSLSRQEGRGTQAFF
v_call: TRBV20-1; j_call: TRBJ2-6; d_call: TRBD1; clone_size: few; cdr3_nt: TGCAGTGCCCCGAGACAGGGAATGGGTGGGGCCAACGTCCTGACTTTC; cdr3_aa: CSAPRQGMGGANVLTF
v_call: TRBV4-3; j_call: TRBJ2-1; d_call: .; clone_size: .; cdr3_nt: TGCGCCAGCAGCCAGTCTTCCTTCTCCTACAATGAGCAGTTCTTC; cdr3_aa: CASSQSSFSYNEQFF
v_call: TRBV5-1; j_call: TRBJ2-5; d_call: TRBD1; clone_size: few; cdr3_nt: TGCGCCAGCAGCTTCTTAGGGACAGGGGGCGAGACCCAGTACTTC; cdr3_aa: CASSFLGTGGETQYF
v_call: TRBV7-8; j_call: TRBJ2-3; d_call: .; clone_size: .; cdr3_nt: TGTGCCAGCAGCTTAGCGGTTGGACCAGATACGCAGTATTTT; cdr3_aa: CASSLAVGPDTQYF
v_call: TRBV3-1; j_call: TRBJ2-7; d_call: .; clone_size: few; cdr3_nt: TGTGCCAGCAGCCAAGTCCACAGGGAGGAATCGGAGCAGTACTTC; cdr3_aa: CASSQVHREESEQYF
v_call: TRBV6-1; j_call: TRBJ1-1; d_call: TRBD1; clone_size: .; cdr3_nt: TGTGCCAGCTCCCTTTGGGGTACAGGGGGCGGTGAAGCTTTCTTT; cdr3_aa: CASSLWGTGGGEAFF
v_call: TRBV5-6; j_call: TRBJ2-5; d_call: .; clone_size: few; cdr3_nt: TGTGCCAGCAGCCACGGATCGTACCAAGAGACCCAGTACTTC; cdr3_aa: CASSHGSYQETQYF
v_call: TRBV7-6; j_call: TRBJ2-2; d_call: TRBD2; clone_size: .; cdr3_nt: TGTGCCAGCAGCTTAGTCGGGGGGGTCAACACCGGGGAGCTGTTTTTT; cdr3_aa: CASSLVGGVNTGELFF
v_call: TRBV28; j_call: TRBJ1-6; d_call: .; clone_size: .; cdr3_nt: TGTGCCAGCAGTCCTATAACAGTGGATAATTCACCCCTCCACTTT; cdr3_aa: CASSPITVDNSPLHF
v_call: TRBV27; j_call: TRBJ1-2; d_call: .; clone_size: .; cdr3_nt: TGTGCCAGCAGGGTATCCCTGGGCTATGGCTACACCTTC; cdr3_aa: CASRVSLGYGYTF
v_call: TRBV7-3; j_call: TRBJ1-2; d_call: .; clone_size: .; cdr3_nt: TGTGCCAGCAGCGGCAGCGCTGGCTATGGCTACACCTTC; cdr3_aa: CASSGSAGYGYTF
v_call: TRBV29-1; j_call: TRBJ2-7; d_call: .; clone_size: many; cdr3_nt: TGCAGCGTTGTTCAGGGGTATTACGAGCAGTACTTC; cdr3_aa: CSVVQGYYEQYF
v_call: TRBV10-1; j_call: TRBJ2-3; d_call: .; clone_size: .; cdr3_nt: TGCGCCAGCAGTGATAAGGGTGCTGGGGGCACAGATACGCAGTATTTT; cdr3_aa: CASSDKGAGGTDTQYF
v_call: TRBV10-3; j_call: TRBJ2-1; d_call: TRBD2; clone_size: once; cdr3_nt: TGTGCCATCAGTGCCGCCAGACTAGCGGGGGGCGACGAGCAGTTCTTC; cdr3_aa: CAISAARLAGGDEQFF
v_call: TRBV5-5; j_call: TRBJ2-7; d_call: .; clone_size: few; cdr3_nt: TGTGCCAGCAGCTTGTGGGCGCTGTCCTACGAGCAGTACTTC; cdr3_aa: CASSLWALSYEQYF
v_call: TRBV27; j_call: TRBJ1-2; d_call: .; clone_size: .; cdr3_nt: TGTGCCAGCAGTCCGTCCGTTAAGGGGTCCTATGGCTACACCTTC; cdr3_aa: CASSPSVKGSYGYTF
v_call: TRBV7-9; j_call: TRBJ1-2; d_call: TRBD1; clone_size: few; cdr3_nt: TGTGCCAGCAGCGGGACAGGGCGGTATGGCTACACCTTC; cdr3_aa: CASSGTGRYGYTF
v_call: TRBV4-2; j_call: TRBJ2-5; d_call: .; clone_size: .; cdr3_nt: TGTGCCAGCAGCCCCGAGGTGGGTGTTGACTCTCAAGAGACCCAGTACTTC; cdr3_aa: CASSPEVGVDSQETQYF
v_call: TRBV10-3; j_call: TRBJ1-3; d_call: TRBD1; clone_size: .; cdr3_nt: TGTGCCATCAGTGAGTCAAGACAGGGGGGCATCAACACCATATATTTT; cdr3_aa: CAISESRQGGINTIYF
v_call: TRBV29-1; j_call: TRBJ2-3; d_call: .; clone_size: .; cdr3_nt: TGCAGCGTTGAGTTCGATCCAGATACGCAGTATTTT; cdr3_aa: CSVEFDPDTQYF
v_call: TRBV2; j_call: TRBJ1-1; d_call: .; clone_size: .; cdr3_nt: TGTGCCAGCAGTTACTGGGGTGCTGAAGCTTTCTTT; cdr3_aa: CASSYWGAEAFF
v_call: TRBV12-3/TRBV12-4; j_call: TRBJ2-7; d_call: TRBD1; clone_size: many; cdr3_nt: TGTGCCAGCAGATCCCGGGACAGGGGATTCTACGAGCAGTACTTC; cdr3_aa: CASRSRDRGFYEQYF
v_call: TRBV5-6; j_call: TRBJ2-1; d_call: TRBD2; clone_size: .; cdr3_nt: TGTGCCAGCAGCTTGCGCGGGGGGTACAATGAGCAGTTCTTC; cdr3_aa: CASSLRGGYNEQFF
v_call: TRBV6-1; j_call: TRBJ2-2; d_call: .; clone_size: .; cdr3_nt: TGTGCCAGCAGCTCTCCCGGCCAGGCCATGGACACCGGGGAGCTGTTTTTT; cdr3_aa: CASSSPGQAMDTGELFF
v_call: TRBV18; j_call: TRBJ2-7; d_call: TRBD1; clone_size: .; cdr3_nt: TGTGCCAGCTCACCACTAGGGACAGACTACGAGCAGTACTTC; cdr3_aa: CASSPLGTDYEQYF
v_call: TRBV2; j_call: TRBJ1-2; d_call: TRBD1; clone_size: once; cdr3_nt: TGTGCCGGAGGGACAGGGGCTAACTATGGCTACACCTTC; cdr3_aa: CAGGTGANYGYTF
v_call: TRBV20-1; j_call: TRBJ1-1; d_call: .; clone_size: few; cdr3_nt: TGCAGTGCTAGAGATCAGAACAATGAAGCTTTCTTT; cdr3_aa: CSARDQNNEAFF
v_call: TRBV14; j_call: TRBJ1-3; d_call: .; clone_size: .; cdr3_nt: TGTGCCAGCAGCCAAGAAGCCTTTAAGGGCTCTGGAAACACCATATATTTT; cdr3_aa: CASSQEAFKGSGNTIYF
v_call: TRBV11-2; j_call: TRBJ2-7; d_call: .; clone_size: .; cdr3_nt: TGTGCCAGCAGCTCCAACAGGGTCTACGAGCAGTACTTC; cdr3_aa: CASSSNRVYEQYF
v_call: TRBV20-1; j_call: TRBJ2-1; d_call: TRBD2; clone_size: .; cdr3_nt: TGCAGTGCTAGACTTCAAAGCGGGACGTCCTACAATGAGCAGTTCTTC; cdr3_aa: CSARLQSGTSYNEQFF